Following are 14 T cell receptor beta chains from one sample sequenced in a study of T cell changes during pregnancy in multiple sclerosis. Assay used: immunoSEQ multiplex PCR; TCRdb lists only in-frame clones, some missing. Among fewer than 85,000 clones listed, 93% were seen once. The specimen comprised peripheral blood, sampled after pregnancy. These receptors came from a female donor in good health, enrolled as a control in a pregnancy study.

V and J are TRBV6-1 and TRBJ1-3; a possible D gene is TRBD1 (5 bases). The germline CDR1 and CDR2 sequences are MNHNS and SASEGT. CDR3 length: 14 amino acids. The V end lost 6 bases, the J end lost 5 bases, and 14 bases lay between the germline ends. CDR3 sequence: CASSVPGLRNTIYF. CDR3 coding DNA: TGTGCCAGCAGCGTACCGGGACTAAGAAACACCATATATTTT.

The V and J genes are TRBV9 and TRBJ2-5; D is possibly TRBD2 (6 bases). Germline-derived CDR1 and CDR2 are SGDLS and YYNGEE. This CDR3 has 14 amino acids. Trimming stripped 4 bases from V and 4 bases from J, with 14 bases between. For the CDR3, the DNA is TGTGCCAGCAGCCCCCCGGGAGCGGTAGAGACCCAGTACTTC. Protein sequence: CASSPPGAVETQYF.

The chain has TRBV11-2 and TRBJ1-6; a possible D gene is TRBD1 (6 bases). Looked up from germline, CDR1 is SGHAT and CDR2 is FQNNGV. CDR3 length: 15 residues. Trimming pared 1 base from V and 10 bases from J, leaving 14 bases between. Written as DNA, the CDR3 is TGTGCCAGCAGCTTAGTAACAGGGACCCCCTCACCCCTCCACTTT. Protein: CASSLVTGTPSPLHF.

The V call is TRBV6-5, the J call TRBJ2-7; D remains ambiguous. V lost 0 bases and J 0 bases, leaving 12 bases between the germline ends. The germline V gene has CDR1 MNHEY and CDR2 SVGAGI. This CDR3 is built from 16 residues. Written as DNA, the CDR3 is TGTGCCAGCAGTTACTCGAGTAACAGATACTCCTACGAGCAGTACTTC. It encodes CASSYSSNRYSYEQYF.

This clone was recorded once. This sequence joins TRBV27 and TRBJ2-6; 12 positions match TRBD1. Germline trimming cut 5 bases from V and 4 bases from J; bases unmatched to any gene: 6. The CDR3 length is 17 residues. The V gene's germline CDR1 is MNHEY and CDR2 SMNVEV (reference sequence). The CDR3 DNA sequence: TGTGCCAGCAGTACGCGGGACAGGGGGCTGGGGGCCAACGTCCTGACTTTC. Residues: CASSTRDRGLGANVLTF.

This rearrangement joins TRBV4-3 to TRBJ2-7, with a weak D call TRBD1 (6 bases). The CDR3 covers 14 residues. Germline values: CDR1 LGHNA, CDR2 YSLEER. With 4 bases removed from V and 1 base from J, the gap between germline ends came to 11 bases. CDR3 sequence (DNA): TGCGCCAGCAGCCTCATAGGGGGTTCCTACGAGCAGTACTTC. Its translation is CASSLIGGSYEQYF.

This chain joins TRBV7-2 and TRBJ2-3, with TRBD2 identical over 10 bases. The V and J ends lost 6 bases and 6 bases, in that order; junction bases with no gene match: 12. Germline assignment: CDR1 SGHTA and CDR2 FQGNSA. CDR3 length: 16 amino acids. The CDR3 nucleotides are TGTGCCAGCAGTTATAACCTAGCGGGGGCGTGGGATACGCAGTATTTT. Translation gives CASSYNLAGAWDTQYF.

The chain uses TRBV7-8 and TRBJ1-4; no reliable D call. The CDR3 is 14 residues long. Germline CDR1 and CDR2: SGHVS and FQNEAQ. Trimming shortened V by 1 base and J by 7 bases, and 10 bases separated the two germline ends. The CDR3 DNA reads TGTGCCAGCAGCTTAGAGGCGGGAAGTGAAAAACTGTTTTTT. Its translation: CASSLEAGSEKLFF. Combining the CDR3 with reference TRBV7-8 and TRBJ1-4 gives the whole variable domain GAGVSQSPRYKVAKRGQDVALRCDPISGHVSLFWYQQALGQGPEFLTYFQNEAQLDKSGLPSDRFFAERPEGSVSTLKIQRTQQEDSAVYLCASSLEAGSEKLFFGSGTQLSVL.

The J gene is TRBJ2-5, the V gene TRBV28; 7 bases agree with TRBD1. Matching the DNA end better, TRBJ2-7 makes the J call doubtful. The CDR3 sequence is 14 residues long. CDR1 is MDHEN, CDR2 SYDVKM, per germline. Here the CDR3 DNA reads TGTGCCAGCAGTACACCGGGACAGACATACGAGCAGTACTTC. Translated, it gives CASSTPGQTYEQYF.

The chain has TRBV2 and TRBJ2-3, with D perhaps matching TRBD2 (5 bases). CDR3 length: 15 amino acids. The V end lost 10 bases, the J end lost 0 bases, and 17 bases lay between the germline ends. Germline CDR1 SNHLY, CDR2 FYNNEI. The CDR3: CATQNGLSSTDTQYF. Written as DNA, the CDR3 is TGTGCCACCCAAAACGGACTTTCTAGCACAGATACGCAGTATTTT.

Concerning this clone itself: This specimen includes other DNA sequences encoding the same CDR3. The chain is built from TRBV20-1 and TRBJ2-1; D remains unclear. The length of the CDR3 is 10 residues. The germline V gene encodes CDR1 DFQATT and CDR2 SNEGSKA (reference sequence). V lost 5 bases, J lost 7 bases, and 6 bases lay in between. CDR3 region: CSALRNEQFF. DNA for the CDR3: TGCAGTGCTCTCAGGAATGAGCAGTTCTTC.

The rearrangement links TRBV28 to TRBJ2-4; perhaps TRBD2 as D (6 bases). CDR1 is MDHEN, CDR2 SYDVKM, per germline. Trimming took 9 bases from V and 0 from J, leaving 9 bases between them. The CDR3 sequence is 13 residues long. CDR3 DNA sequence: TGTGCCAGTTCGGGGGTAGCCAAAAACATTCAGTACTTC. It encodes CASSGVAKNIQYF.

The chain recombines TRBV6-5 with TRBJ1-1; TRBD1 matches 10 bases. V lost 2 bases, J lost 5 bases, and 2 bases stayed unmatched. This CDR3 has 14 amino acids. The germline CDR1 and CDR2 sequences are MNHEY and SVGAGI. CDR3 in amino acids: CASSYGQGGTEAFF. The DNA for the CDR3 is TGTGCCAGCAGTTACGGACAGGGGGGGACTGAAGCTTTCTTT.

The chain combines TRBV14 with TRBJ2-2; 10 nucleotides match TRBD2. J lost 7 bases, V lost 0 bases, and 8 bases had no gene match. The germline V gene encodes CDR1 SGHDN and CDR2 FVKESK. CDR3 length: 17 amino acids. CDR3 sequence reads: CASSQDRLAGVFGELFF. In DNA form, the CDR3 reads TGTGCCAGCAGCCAAGATCGGCTAGCGGGAGTCTTCGGGGAGCTGTTTTTT.